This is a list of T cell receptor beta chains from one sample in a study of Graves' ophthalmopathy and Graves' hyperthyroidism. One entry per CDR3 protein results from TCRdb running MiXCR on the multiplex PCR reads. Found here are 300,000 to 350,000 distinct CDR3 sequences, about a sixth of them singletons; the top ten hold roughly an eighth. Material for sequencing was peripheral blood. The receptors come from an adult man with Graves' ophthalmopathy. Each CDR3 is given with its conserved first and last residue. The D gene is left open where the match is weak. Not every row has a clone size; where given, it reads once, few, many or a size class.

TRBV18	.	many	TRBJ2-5	CASSGEAQYF	TGTGCCAGCTCTGGGGAGGCCCAGTACTTC
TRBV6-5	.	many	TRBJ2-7	CASRGSGVAYEQYF	TGTGCCAGCAGGGGATCAGGAGTGGCCTACGAGCAGTACTTC
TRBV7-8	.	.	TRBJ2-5	CASSLVGEYQETQYF	TGTGCCAGCAGCTTAGTCGGGGAGTACCAAGAGACCCAGTACTTC
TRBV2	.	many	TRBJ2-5	CASRRRSSAGQETQYF	TGTGCCAGCAGACGGAGGTCGTCTGCAGGCCAAGAGACCCAGTACTTC
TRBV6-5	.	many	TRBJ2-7	CARRRQTGDLREQYF	TGTGCCAGACGTCGACAGACCGGGGACTTGCGGGAGCAGTACTTC
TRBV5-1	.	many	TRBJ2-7	CASSPRLDGYEQYF	TGCGCCAGCAGCCCAAGATTGGACGGCTACGAGCAGTACTTC
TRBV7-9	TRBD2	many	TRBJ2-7	CASSYRTSGAYEQYF	TGTGCCAGCAGCTACCGGACTAGCGGGGCCTACGAGCAGTACTTC
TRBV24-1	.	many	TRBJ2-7	CAPAYPEQYF	TGTGCCCCCGCTTATCCCGAGCAGTACTTC
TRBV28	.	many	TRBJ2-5	CASSRPRRETQYF	TGTGCCAGCAGCCGTCCCAGGAGAGAGACCCAGTACTTC
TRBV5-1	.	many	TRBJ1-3	CASSRPEQDTIYF	TGCGCCAGCAGCCGACCGGAACAGGACACCATATATTTT
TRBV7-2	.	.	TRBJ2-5	CASSLPVALGQGTQYF	TGTGCCAGCAGCTTGCCAGTGGCGCTTGGCCAAGGGACCCAGTACTTC
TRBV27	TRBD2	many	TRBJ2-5	CASSLRAGGPETQYF	TGTGCCAGCAGTTTAAGAGCGGGGGGGCCAGAGACCCAGTACTTC
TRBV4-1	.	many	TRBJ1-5	CASSQDLARAGPQHF	TGCGCCAGCAGCCAAGATCTCGCAAGGGCTGGGCCCCAGCATTTT
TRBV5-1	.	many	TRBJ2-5	CASSLAGTGETQYF	TGCGCCAGCAGCTTGGCCGGGACGGGGGAGACCCAGTACTTC
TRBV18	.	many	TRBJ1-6	CASSPYGNNSPLHF	TGTGCCAGCTCACCCTACGGCAATAATTCACCCCTCCACTTT
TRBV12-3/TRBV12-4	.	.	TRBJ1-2	CASSFTGTLLGGYTF	TGTGCCAGCAGTTTCACGGGCACCCTACTGGGTGGCTACACCTTC
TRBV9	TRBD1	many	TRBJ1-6	CASSARTGEGSNSPLHF	TGTGCCAGCAGCGCACGGACAGGGGAAGGTTCGAATTCACCCCTCCACTTT
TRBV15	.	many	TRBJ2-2	CATSRPQGVGELFF	TGTGCCACCAGCAGACCCCAGGGTGTCGGGGAGCTGTTTTTT
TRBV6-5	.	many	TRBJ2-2	CASSSRGGTNTGELFF	TGTGCCAGCAGCTCGAGGGGCGGGACGAACACCGGGGAGCTGTTTTTT
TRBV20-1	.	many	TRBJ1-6	CSAPKAGFAALHF	TGCAGTGCTCCCAAGGCAGGGTTTGCTGCCCTCCACTTT
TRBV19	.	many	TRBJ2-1	CASSTELPKSYNEQFF	TGTGCCAGTAGTACCGAGTTGCCTAAGTCCTACAATGAGCAGTTCTTC
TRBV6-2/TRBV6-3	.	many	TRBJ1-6	CASSHPSSPLHF	TGTGCCAGCAGTCACCCCAGTTCACCCCTCCACTTT
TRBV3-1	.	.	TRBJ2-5	CASSQAGIQETQYF	TGTGCCAGCAGCCAAGCAGGGATACAAGAGACCCAGTACTTC
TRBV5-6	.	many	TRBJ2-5	CASSDTGARAQYF	TGTGCCAGCAGCGACACGGGGGCACGGGCCCAGTACTTC
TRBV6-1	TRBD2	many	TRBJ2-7	CASSEGTSVWQYF	TGTGCCAGCAGTGAAGGGACTAGCGTTTGGCAGTACTTC
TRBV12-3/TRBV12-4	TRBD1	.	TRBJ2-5	CASNRGTGGQETQYF	TGTGCCAGCAACAGGGGGACAGGGGGCCAAGAGACCCAGTACTTC
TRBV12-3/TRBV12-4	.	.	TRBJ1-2	CASRRGTTGYTF	TGTGCCAGCAGGAGAGGGACGACCGGCTACACCTTC
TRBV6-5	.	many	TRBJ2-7	CASGYSTPGGSSYEQYF	TGTGCCAGCGGTTACTCGACTCCCGGGGGCTCCTCCTACGAGCAGTACTTC
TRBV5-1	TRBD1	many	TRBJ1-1	CASSWGQGRTEAFF	TGCGCCAGCAGTTGGGGACAGGGGCGCACTGAAGCTTTCTTT
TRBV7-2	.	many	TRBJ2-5	CASSSDLWPSTQYF	TGTGCCAGCAGCTCAGACCTCTGGCCCTCGACCCAGTACTTC
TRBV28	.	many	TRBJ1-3	CASNLRGTKSGNTIYF	TGTGCCAGCAATTTAAGGGGGACGAAATCTGGAAACACCATATATTTT
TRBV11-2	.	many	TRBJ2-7	CASSPTPGEQYF	TGTGCCAGCAGCCCTACCCCCGGCGAGCAGTACTTC
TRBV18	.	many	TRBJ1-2	CASSPLRDRLGGYTF	TGTGCCAGCTCACCCCTCCGGGATCGATTAGGTGGCTACACCTTC
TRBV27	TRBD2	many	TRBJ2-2	CASRLAGATGELFF	TGTGCCAGCCGACTAGCGGGAGCTACCGGGGAGCTGTTTTTT
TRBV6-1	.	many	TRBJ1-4	CASSEALALGGEKLFF	TGTGCCAGCAGTGAAGCGCTGGCTCTAGGGGGTGAAAAACTGTTTTTT
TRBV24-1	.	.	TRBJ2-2	CATSDKGSGNTGELFF	TGTGCCACCAGTGATAAGGGTTCAGGGAACACCGGGGAGCTGTTTTTT
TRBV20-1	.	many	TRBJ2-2	CSADRYTGELFF	TGCAGTGCCGACCGTTACACCGGGGAGCTGTTTTTT
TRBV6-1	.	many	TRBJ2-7	CASSRSGGSYEQYF	TGTGCCAGCTCACGTAGCGGAGGCTCCTACGAGCAGTACTTC
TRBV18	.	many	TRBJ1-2	CASSPMSVEGYGYTF	TGTGCCAGCTCACCAATGAGTGTTGAGGGCTATGGCTACACCTTC
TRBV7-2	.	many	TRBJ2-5	CASSQHLRGPQETQYF	TGTGCCAGCAGCCAACATCTTCGCGGCCCACAAGAGACCCAGTACTTC
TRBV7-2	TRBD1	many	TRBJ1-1	CASLVRDRRMNTEAFF	TGTGCCAGCTTAGTCCGGGACAGGCGAATGAACACTGAAGCTTTCTTT
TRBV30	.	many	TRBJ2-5	CAWSWADSRETQYF	TGTGCCTGGAGTTGGGCGGACTCCCGGGAGACCCAGTACTTC
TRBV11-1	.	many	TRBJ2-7	CASSPTLDRKNEQYF	TGTGCCAGCAGCCCAACACTCGACAGGAAAAACGAGCAGTACTTC
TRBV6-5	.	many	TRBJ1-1	CASSYSVRTEAFF	TGTGCCAGCAGTTACTCCGTGAGGACTGAAGCTTTCTTT
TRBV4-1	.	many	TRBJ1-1	CASSHGVQGGYEAFF	TGCGCCAGCAGCCACGGAGTACAGGGCGGGTATGAAGCTTTCTTT